This TCR beta chain was recovered during a study of identical twins. About this clonotype: Its antigen is still unknown. A much bigger clone sits one base away, suggesting this may be a read error.

Study results and limitations: Among monozygotic twins, out-of-frame TCR alpha sharing exceeded what models predicted.

Each cDNA held unique molecular identifiers, and template switching gave it a universal primer site. TCRdb re-called the 5' RACE reads with MiXCR, one entry per CDR3 protein. The data hold around 280,000 distinct CDR3 sequences, with about 8% observed a single time. This CDR3 is 16 amino acids long. V dropped 5 bases and J dropped 4; count of bases not matched to a gene: 14. The germline gives CDR1 SGHRS, CDR2 YFSETQ. This sample also belongs to another study, concerning yellow fever vaccine responses in identical twins.

What was sequenced was memory (CD45RO+) T cells sorted from blood. The chain combines TRBV5-1 with TRBJ2-5; 7 nucleotides align to TRBD2. This TCR came from a young woman in good health. This CDR3 is CASRLTGGSSLETQYF. In DNA, the CDR3 is TGCGCCAGCAGGTTAACGGGAGGTAGTAGCCTAGAGACCCAGTACTTC. Full variable domain (missing parts from reference TRBV5-1 and TRBJ2-5): KAGVTQTPRYLIKTRGQQVTLSCSPISGHRSVSWYQQTPGQGLQFLFEYFSETQRNKGNFPGRFSGRQFSNSRSEMNVSTLELGDSALYLCASRLTGGSSLETQYFGPGTRLLVL.